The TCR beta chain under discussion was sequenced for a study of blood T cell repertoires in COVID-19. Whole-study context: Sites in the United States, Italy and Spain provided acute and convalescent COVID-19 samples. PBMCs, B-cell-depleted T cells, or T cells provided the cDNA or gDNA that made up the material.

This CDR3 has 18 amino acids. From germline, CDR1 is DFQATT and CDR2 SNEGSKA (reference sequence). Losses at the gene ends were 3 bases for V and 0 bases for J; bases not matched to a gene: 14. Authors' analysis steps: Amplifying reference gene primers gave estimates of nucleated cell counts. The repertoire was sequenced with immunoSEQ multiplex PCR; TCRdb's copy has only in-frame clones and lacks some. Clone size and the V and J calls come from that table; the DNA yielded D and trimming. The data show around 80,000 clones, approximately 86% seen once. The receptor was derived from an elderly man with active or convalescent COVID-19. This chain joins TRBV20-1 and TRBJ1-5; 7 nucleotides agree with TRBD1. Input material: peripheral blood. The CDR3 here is CSASPGQTAYDSNQPQHF. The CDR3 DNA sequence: TGCAGTGCTAGTCCGGGACAGACCGCTTACGATAGCAATCAGCCCCAGCATTTT.